Here is one TCR beta chain with its context. The data were produced by immunoSEQ multiplex PCR, yet TCRdb's version contains in-frame clones alone and is incomplete. Of 80,000 to 100,000 clones in the sample, roughly 87% were seen once. The sample comes from a study of OX40 agonist ivuxolimab in advanced cancers. Germline CDR1 is SEHNR and CDR2 is FQNEAQ (reference sequence). The CDR3 runs 15 residues. The junction had 6 bases not matched to a gene; V was cut back by 5 bases and J by 4 bases. The clonotype was recovered from an adult with an advanced solid tumor such as melanoma, head and neck, liver or kidney cancer. The sample consisted of CD4+ or CD8+ T cells sorted from blood, taken in a trial of the OX40 agonist ivuxolimab. This chain joins TRBV7-9 and TRBJ2-5; 11 bases align to TRBD2. The DNA for the CDR3 is TGTGCCAGCAGCCCCCTAGCGGGGGGAGGAGAGACCCAGTACTTC. Translated, it gives CASSPLAGGGETQYF.